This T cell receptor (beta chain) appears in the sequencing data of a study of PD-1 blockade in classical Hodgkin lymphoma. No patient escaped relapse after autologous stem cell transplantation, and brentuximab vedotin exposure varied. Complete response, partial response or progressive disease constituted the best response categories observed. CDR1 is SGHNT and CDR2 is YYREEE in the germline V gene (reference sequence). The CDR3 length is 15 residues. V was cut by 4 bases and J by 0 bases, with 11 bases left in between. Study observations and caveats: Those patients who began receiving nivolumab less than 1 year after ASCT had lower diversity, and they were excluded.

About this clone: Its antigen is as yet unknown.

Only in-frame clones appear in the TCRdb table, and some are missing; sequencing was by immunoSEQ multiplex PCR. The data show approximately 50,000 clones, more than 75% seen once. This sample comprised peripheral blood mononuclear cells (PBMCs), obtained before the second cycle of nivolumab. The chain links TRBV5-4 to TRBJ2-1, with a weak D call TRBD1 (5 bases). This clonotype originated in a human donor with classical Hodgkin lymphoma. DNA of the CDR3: TGTGCCAGCAGCATGGACATGAGCTCCTACAATGAGCAGTTCTTC. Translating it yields CASSMDMSSYNEQFF.